This note documents a single T cell receptor beta chain sequence. Its antigen is currently not known. Per-base quality was not reported, and no clone a single base away is much larger than it. V loses 0 bases at its end and J loses 6 bases; junction bases beyond the gene matches: 9. Inclusive of the bounding cysteine and phenylalanine, the CDR3 is 16 residues long. Of all the DNA, just the CDR3 is kept, 48 bases in frame from base 1. CDR1 and CDR2 were assigned from the germline V gene (reference sequence) as DFQATT and SNEGSKA. The library came from RT-PCR. The instrument given in TCRdb is Illumina HiSeq 2500. The public reads were quality trimmed at Q25 with fastp and then assembled into clones with MiXCR by TCRdb, keeping productive beta chains. Entries are consolidated by CDR3 protein sequence, retaining the most common genes and DNA. Across this sample there are about 540,000 distinct CDR3 sequences, with around 15% seen only once. The top ten clonotypes cover 8.5% to 14% of the sample.

These data come from a study of response to subunit inactivated influenza vaccine (dated by TCRdb to 2016 to 2019). For the study in its entirety: To follow how T cells responded to a trivalent subunit inactivated influenza vaccine, the researchers relied on deep quantitative profiling of the T cell receptor repertoire. Findings and caveats that apply to the study as a whole: The authors suggested that each seasonal influenza vaccination may recruit only a limited number of new T cells.

The sample here was PBMCs from blood, taken approximately 13 days after vaccination. This clonotype was obtained from a man aged 50-60 years who received an inactivated influenza vaccine. Donor details come from another sample of the same person, matched by shared clones. The rearrangement joined TRBV20-1 to TRBJ1-1, with 11 bases matching TRBD1. The DNA sequence is given as TGCAGTGCTAGAGAGTTCGGGACAGGGGGGCGGTCTGAAGCTTTCTTT. It codes for CSAREFGTGGRSEAFF.